This T cell receptor beta chain is from a study of stem cell transplantation in POMP-related autoinflammatory disease (dated by TCRdb to about 2021). General notes on the study: It was hypothesized that MHC class I-dependent CD8+ T-cell differentiation and positive selection are impaired by defective thymoproteasomes, resulting in skewing of the TRB repertoire. High-throughput TRB sequencing assessed how POMP deficiency affects T-cell receptor beta repertoire diversity and CDR3 characteristics. Before transplant, patients showed CD4+ naive T-cell skewing, low CD8+ T-cell proportions, and reduced T-cell cytokine secretion. Through one year post-transplant, neutrophils and platelets showed 100% donor engraftment on DNA chimerism analysis. General study outcomes and caveats: Across all analyzed T-cell subsets, PRAID patients tended toward lower TRB diversity and higher clonality. The number of unique TRB V-J gene pairings in PRAID patients was restricted. Statistical significance for the trend toward lower diversity and increased clonality in PRAID patients was reached only for regulatory T cells.

The germline V gene specifies SNHLY as CDR1 and FYNNEI as CDR2. The germline V and J ends show losses of 6 bases and 7 bases respectively, and no gene match explains 7 bases of the junction. From the cysteine through the phenylalanine, the CDR3 covers 15 amino acids. Only the CDR3 DNA is retained, 45 bases long and in frame from the first base. In light of the paper, this sample's time point label describes: after hematopoietic stem cell transplant. PRAID featured prominent immunodeficiency alongside autoinflammation. Before TRB sequencing, the T-cell subsets, namely conventional T cells, CD8+ T cells, regulatory T cells, and T follicular helper cells, were sorted. Library generation was performed with the immunoSEQ multiplex PCR assay. Under the source paper's analysis protocol: Shannon entropy, which accounts for clonal size distribution, was used to quantify repertoire diversity. Clonotype distribution inequality was measured with the Gini-Simpson index (Simpson_1-D). In TCRdb, the immuneACCESS table is reduced to in-frame sequences with V and J assigned. These tables do not hold every clone; where another copy was compared, an unresolved V gene accounts for under half, and the others remain unexplained. That table furnishes V, J and clone size, whereas the DNA furnished D and trimming. The sample data list tens of thousands of clones, and more than 75% of these were observed just once. The ten largest clones take up about 0.71% of the sample.

This clone is assessed as medium-sized (0.01 to 0.1%). Its recognized antigen is unknown. Base qualities are missing; no much larger clone stands one base away. The sequencing used CD4+ T cells from PBMCs, collected after stem cell transplantation. The rearrangement combines TRBV2 with TRBJ2-1, and 12 junction bases match TRBD2. The receptor comes from a human patient with POMP-related autoinflammation and immune dysregulation (PRAID). After a transplant, some T cells may have been passed on by the graft donor. The sequenced DNA: TGTGCCAGCAGGAAGACTAGCGGGGGTTTTAATGAGCAGTTCTTC. The translation is CASRKTSGGFNEQFF. Beyond the CDR3, the reference TRBV2 and TRBJ2-1 genes provide the residues; the full variable domain reads: EPEVTQTPSHQVTQMGQEVILRCVPISNHLYFYWYRQILGQKVEFLVSFYNNEISEKSEIFDDQFSVERPDGSNFTLKIRSTKLEDSAMYFCASRKTSGGFNEQFFGPGTRLTVL.